What follows describes a single T cell receptor (beta chain). The table lists this clonotype with a few counts. No antigen is known for it. No base-level quality is on record; no much larger clone is a single base apart. This record belongs to a study of tumor and adjacent non-tumor tissue in lung cancer listed by TCRdb under 2018. Regarding the research as a whole: By cancer type, the cohort comprised 11 to 12 adenocarcinoma patients, a couple of squamous cell carcinoma patients and 1 small cell lung cancer patient. Ages among the approximately 15 patients ranged from roughly 30 to 76 years, there were some 10 men and 5 women, and disease was at TNM stage I to III. A total of 95 million to 150 million productive TCRbeta reads were generated by sequencing, corresponding to an average of about 4.17 million reads per sample. Bulk TCRbeta repertoires were compared between lung tumor tissue and matched distant non-tumor lung tissue obtained from more than twelve lung cancer patients. For each patient, one tumor sample and one normal lung sample were taken, giving around 30 paired specimens that underwent TCRbeta CDR3 sequencing. The study at large found these results: Peripheral blood was not sequenced, so blood TCRbeta repertoires were not examined in the lung cancer patients of the study. Tumor tissue showed significantly higher TCR diversity (inverse Simpson) than normal lung tissue, at about 410 vs 180 (P = 0.0075, Mann-Whitney U test). TCR diversity was significantly higher in younger patients, and greater tumor TCR diversity was associated with shorter overall survival and shorter disease-free survival. In normal lung, the top 100 clones accounted for a significantly larger cumulative share of the repertoire than in tumor tissue. Neither the sequencing platform nor unique molecular identifiers are named or mentioned anywhere in the methods. Only about 15 patients were in the cohort, and the authors stated that larger samples and more detailed clinical data are needed.

The library was produced with multiplex PCR. Sequenced on an Illumina HiSeq 2500. TCRbeta libraries were constructed through three rounds of nested PCR with primers (Table S4) according to protocols adapted from ARM-PCR. Before sequencing, PCR products in the 200-500 bp range were cut out of the gel and cleaned up using the QIAquick gel extraction kit. The paper's processing steps were these. Trimmomatic was used to clean the reads, FLASH was used to merge the reads into complete CDR3 sequences, and MiTCR was used to assign the reads to V(D)J germline segments. Clonal diversity was calculated as the inverse Simpson's index using VDJtools. In-frame sequences lacking a premature stop codon were counted as productive reads. TCRdb itself trimmed the public reads at Q25 with fastp, ran MiXCR and retained productive beta chains. Every distinct CDR3 protein forms one entry, paired with its most common genes and DNA. TCRdb, not the authors, supplied the V and J calls. For this sample the table gives approximately 80,000 distinct CDR3 sequences, of which roughly 80% were detected only once. The ten biggest clones cover about half of the sample.

From a lookup of the germline V gene (reference sequence), CDR1 and CDR2 are SEHNR and FQNEAQ. The CDR3, from cysteine to phenylalanine, totals 14 residues. The kept DNA is CDR3 alone, 42 bases in frame from the first base. V and J lose 1 base and 5 bases, and a span of 11 bases separates them. RNA was isolated from bulk unsorted tissue, and RNA quality was assessed with a NanoDrop ND-1000 and an Agilent 2100. Distant non-tumor tissue taken more than 3 cm from the tumor edge was used as the normal lung sample. All donors had newly diagnosed lung cancer, had not received prior chemotherapy, and were admitted for thoracic surgery in China between August and November 2014. Patients who had received previous radiotherapy or chemotherapy, or who had another concurrent cancer, were excluded from the study. Surgical tissue pieces of about 1-2.1 cm3 were preserved in RNAlater solution and stored at -80 °C until use.

Sample: distant non-tumor lung tissue. This receptor was obtained from a man between 60 and 70 years old with non-small cell lung cancer. Recombination joined TRBV7-9 with TRBJ1-2; TRBD1 could be the D gene, as 6 bases match. The CDR3 region has the sequence CASSLVDSRYGYTF. The sequenced DNA is TGTGCCAGCAGCTTAGTGGACAGCCGATATGGCTACACCTTC.